A selection of T cell receptor beta chains follows, all from one sample in a study of blood T cell repertoires in COVID-19. TCRdb keeps only in-frame clones here, not all; method: immunoSEQ multiplex PCR. The table shows over 130,000 clones, with 82% occurring only once. The sequenced sample consisted of peripheral blood. The receptors shown here come from a woman over 75 with acute or convalescent COVID-19. Both conserved end residues are part of each CDR3. A D gene is named only where the DNA matches it firmly. Rows give clone size only sometimes, using once, few, many, or a class for an expanded clone.

abundance	v_gene	d_gene	j_gene	CDR3nt	CDR3aa
.	TRBV7-6	.	TRBJ2-3	TGTGCCAGCAGCCCTGCCCTAGCGCGAACTAGCACAGATACGCAGTATTTT	CASSPALARTSTDTQYF
.	TRBV13	.	TRBJ2-3	TGTGCCAGCGGGGGACACCTCACAGATACGCAGTATTTT	CASGGHLTDTQYF
.	TRBV5-1	.	TRBJ2-7	TGCGCCAGCAGCTTGGATACGGGAGCTCTCGAGCAGTACTTC	CASSLDTGALEQYF
.	TRBV27	TRBD2	TRBJ2-7	TGTGCCAGCAGTTTGCGACTAGCGGGAGTACAGTACTTC	CASSLRLAGVQYF
.	TRBV7-8	TRBD2	TRBJ2-3	TGTGCCAGCAGCTTAGGAAGGACTAGCGATCGCACAGATACGCAGTATTTT	CASSLGRTSDRTDTQYF
.	TRBV6-5	TRBD1	TRBJ2-7	TGTGCCAGCAGTTACTTCCAGGGGGCAGGATGGGAGCAGTACTTC	CASSYFQGAGWEQYF
.	TRBV28	.	TRBJ1-1	TGTGCCAGCACCCTGACAGGTTTGACTGAAGCTTTCTTT	CASTLTGLTEAFF
few	TRBV5-6	.	TRBJ2-7	TGTGCCAGCAGCTTGGCCGGGGGCGAGCAGTACTTC	CASSLAGGEQYF
.	TRBV3-1/TRBV3-2	.	TRBJ2-5	TGTGCCAGCAGCCAAGATCAGGAGACCCAGTACTTC	CASSQDQETQYF
once	TRBV27	TRBD1	TRBJ1-1	TGTGCCAGCAAGCCGGACAGGTACACTGAAGCTTTCTTT	CASKPDRYTEAFF
.	TRBV2	TRBD1	TRBJ2-7	TGTGCCAGCCTCTCGCCCGGGACAGGAGCCTACGAGCAGTACTTC	CASLSPGTGAYEQYF
.	TRBV12-3/TRBV12-4	.	TRBJ1-3	TGTGCCAGCAGTGAAAACCCGCGGAACACCATATATTTT	CASSENPRNTIYF
many	TRBV12-3/TRBV12-4	.	TRBJ2-7	TGTGCCAGCAGTTTGGGCAGCTCCTACGAGCAGTACTTC	CASSLGSSYEQYF
.	TRBV18	.	TRBJ1-1	TGTGCCAGCTCACCCACGGAGATTGTGGAGAACACTGAAGCTTTCTTT	CASSPTEIVENTEAFF
.	TRBV7-9	.	TRBJ2-5	TGTGCCAGCAGCCCGATGGACAGACAAGAGACCCAGTACTTC	CASSPMDRQETQYF
.	TRBV7-8	.	TRBJ2-5	TGTGCCAGCAGCCCAAGACGGAGAGGGGAGACCCAGTACTTC	CASSPRRRGETQYF
once	TRBV18	TRBD2	TRBJ2-3	TGTGCCAGCTCTCGCGGACTAGCGGGAGCAGATACGCAGTATTTT	CASSRGLAGADTQYF
.	TRBV7-9	.	TRBJ1-2	TGTGCCAGCAGCTTAGCGGGCCTGTCAGAGTTTCGGTATGGCTACACCTTC	CASSLAGLSEFRYGYTF
.	TRBV9	.	TRBJ1-2	TGTGCCAGCAGCGCCCGAGGACAGATCCTGGGAGGCTACACCTTC	CASSARGQILGGYTF
few	TRBV5-4	.	TRBJ2-7	TGTGCCAGCAGCTTGAATTCCATCCTCGGTCACGAGCAGTACTTC	CASSLNSILGHEQYF
.	TRBV5-4	.	TRBJ1-2	TGTGCCAGCAGAGACCAAGGACAGTTTCGGCGTGGCTACACCTTC	CASRDQGQFRRGYTF
.	TRBV7-9	TRBD1	TRBJ1-2	TGTGCCAGCAGCTCGACAGGGGGGAGCTATGGCTACACCTTC	CASSSTGGSYGYTF
.	TRBV3-1/TRBV3-2	TRBD2	TRBJ2-2	TGTGCCAGCAGCCAAGAAGGGTCGCGGGGGGGCTCCGGGGAGCTGTTTTTT	CASSQEGSRGGSGELFF
.	TRBV7-2	TRBD1	TRBJ2-7	TGTGCCAGCAGCTCCGGTTGGACAGGCTCCGAGCAGTACTTC	CASSSGWTGSEQYF
.	TRBV2	TRBD1	TRBJ2-7	TGTGCCAGCAGTGAATGGGACAGCTCCTACGAGCAGTACTTC	CASSEWDSSYEQYF
.	TRBV28	.	TRBJ1-3	TGTGCCAGCAGTTTAATTCTCCCCTCGGGAAACACCATATATTTT	CASSLILPSGNTIYF
.	TRBV5-6	.	TRBJ1-2	TGTGCCAGCAGCGAAACTAGGGGAGGGAAACCTGGCTACACCTTC	CASSETRGGKPGYTF
.	TRBV6-5	TRBD1	TRBJ1-2	TGTGCCAGCAGCCGGGACAGGGTGAATGGCTACACCTTC	CASSRDRVNGYTF
.	TRBV28	.	TRBJ1-5	TGTGCCAGCAGGGCTCTAGGCCCTTATAGCAATCAGCCCCAGCATTTT	CASRALGPYSNQPQHF
.	TRBV18	TRBD2	TRBJ2-5	TGTGCCAGCTCACCCTTGACTAGCGGGGGGATGGAGACCCAGTACTTC	CASSPLTSGGMETQYF
.	TRBV2	TRBD2	TRBJ2-3	TGTGCCAGCAGTCGATGGACTAGCGGACAAAACACAGATACGCAGTATTTT	CASSRWTSGQNTDTQYF
.	TRBV19	.	TRBJ1-6	TGTGCCAGTAGTATCCGGACAGTCGATGCGAATTCACCCCTCCACTTT	CASSIRTVDANSPLHF
.	TRBV7-3	TRBD1	TRBJ2-5	TGTGCCAGCAGCCCGGGACAGGGGCCCCAGTACTTC	CASSPGQGPQYF
.	TRBV7-8	TRBD1	TRBJ1-1	TGTGCCAGCAGCTCTGGACAGGAGGGTAGAGGACGTAGGAACACTGAAGCTTTCTTT	CASSSGQEGRGRRNTEAFF
.	TRBV28	.	TRBJ1-2	TGTGCCAGCAGTTTATTAGCGGGAGTTGGCTACACCTTC	CASSLLAGVGYTF
.	TRBV12-3/TRBV12-4	TRBD1	TRBJ1-2	TGTGCCAGCAGTTTACAGGGGGCTGGTGGCTACACCTTC	CASSLQGAGGYTF
few	TRBV30	TRBD2	TRBJ2-2	TGTGCCTGGGAACTAGCGGGAGTTGCCACCGGGGAGCTGTTTTTT	CAWELAGVATGELFF
.	TRBV6-5	.	TRBJ1-1	TGTGCCAGCGTAAGGGAGGTCGGAACTGAAGCTTTCTTT	CASVREVGTEAFF
.	TRBV19	.	TRBJ2-5	TGTGCCAGTAGTATGGGACTCGGATGGGAGACCCAGTACTTC	CASSMGLGWETQYF
.	TRBV5-1	.	TRBJ1-6	TGCGCCAGCAGCGGCGGAGGGGACCTAACACCCCTCCACTTT	CASSGGGDLTPLHF
once	TRBV6-5	.	TRBJ1-5	TGTGCCAGCAGTCGAAACGGGGGGCAACGTCGGCCCCAGCATTTT	CASSRNGGQRRPQHF
.	TRBV6-5	TRBD2	TRBJ2-7	TGTGCCAGCGGCGGACTAGTGCGCGGTTACGAGCAGTACTTC	CASGGLVRGYEQYF
once	TRBV27	TRBD1	TRBJ2-1	TGTGCCAGCAGACAGGGGAATTCCTACAATGAGCAGTTCTTC	CASRQGNSYNEQFF
once	TRBV11-2	TRBD1	TRBJ2-2	TGTGCCAGCAGCTTAGATGGGGACAGGTACGGGGAGCTGTTTTTT	CASSLDGDRYGELFF
once	TRBV10-2	TRBD2	TRBJ2-1	TGCGCCAGCACAAGCGGGAGGGGGACCTACAATGAGCAGTTCTTC	CASTSGRGTYNEQFF
.	TRBV12-1	.	TRBJ2-7	TGTGCCAGCAGGCCCCCAGGGGGGAACCCCTACGAGCAGTACTTC	CASRPPGGNPYEQYF
.	TRBV11-2	TRBD2	TRBJ2-7	TGTGCCAGCAGCCTCCCTAGCGGGAGGGCGTACTACGAGCAGTACTTC	CASSLPSGRAYYEQYF
.	TRBV7-8	TRBD2	TRBJ2-3	TGTGCCAGCACCCGACTAGCGGGAGTCTCAAGCACAGATACGCAGTATTTT	CASTRLAGVSSTDTQYF
.	TRBV5-4	.	TRBJ1-1	TGTGCCAGCAGCTTGGAGACAGAAGCTTTCTTT	CASSLETEAFF
.	TRBV7-9	.	TRBJ2-1	TGTGCCAGCAGACCAAGGCGGGGTGGGTCCTACAATGAGCAGTTCTTC	CASRPRRGGSYNEQFF
.	TRBV28	.	TRBJ2-3	TGTGCCAGCAGTTCCTTAGCGGTAGCACGGGATACGCAGTATTTT	CASSSLAVARDTQYF